A selection of T cell receptor beta chains follows, all from one sample in a study of identical twins. TCRdb itself ran the 5' RACE reads through MiXCR, one entry per CDR3 protein. The sample shows around 490,000 distinct CDR3 sequences, around 15% of them seen only once. These same records also appear under a second study, on yellow fever vaccine responses in identical twins.

The sequenced sample was CD4+ T cells sorted from blood. The receptors were gathered from a woman aged 18-29 years in good health. CDR3s include the opening cysteine and the closing phenylalanine or tryptophan. D genes are given only for firm matches. Some rows mark clone size as missing; the rest say once, few, many or name a class of expanded clone.

abundance	d_gene	v_gene	j_gene	CDR3nt	CDR3aa
few	TRBD2	TRBV7-9	TRBJ2-4	TGTGCCAGCAGCCGGGGTCCAACCCCCGGGACTAGCGGGAGTTACTTC	CASSRGPTPGTSGSYF
NA	NA	TRBV7-3	TRBJ2-7	TGTGCCAGCAGCTACACCAGGGAGCACGAGCAGTACTTC	CASSYTREHEQYF
few	TRBD2	TRBV5-1	TRBJ2-3	TGCGCCAGCAGCTTGGCACGGCGGGGGGCGGGAGATACGCAGTATTTT	CASSLARRGAGDTQYF
many	TRBD1	TRBV2	TRBJ1-5	TGTGCCAGCAGTGGGACAGGGGGCAATCAGCCCCAGCATTTT	CASSGTGGNQPQHF
NA	NA	TRBV19	TRBJ2-5	TGTGCCAGTAGTATCAGCCGTACAGAGACCCAGTACTTC	CASSISRTETQYF
NA	NA	TRBV18	TRBJ2-7	TGTGCCAGCTCACCTTCGAGCGACATATACGAGCAGTACTTC	CASSPSSDIYEQYF
few	NA	TRBV6-1	TRBJ2-7	TGTGCCAGCAGTGAAAGTCTGCGGGGAATCTCGTGGCAGTACTTC	CASSESLRGISWQYF
many	NA	TRBV20-1	TRBJ2-3	TGCAGTGCCGCCGGGACGGTCACAGATACGCAGTATTTT	CSAAGTVTDTQYF
NA	NA	TRBV4-1	TRBJ2-5	TGCGCCAGCAGGAACCAGGGGCAAGAGACCCAGTACTTC	CASRNQGQETQYF
few	NA	TRBV7-2	TRBJ2-1	TGTGCCAGCAGCTTCCCCGGACAGTTCAATGAGCAGTTCTTC	CASSFPGQFNEQFF
NA	NA	TRBV6-5	TRBJ1-2	TGTGCCAGCAGTTCGAGACCTAGGGCGGGGTATGGCTACACCTTC	CASSSRPRAGYGYTF
many	NA	TRBV27	TRBJ2-1	TGTGCCAGCAGTTTCCTCCCGGTTCGGGACAATGAGCAGTTCTTC	CASSFLPVRDNEQFF
NA	NA	TRBV11-2	TRBJ2-7	TGTGCCAGCAGCTTAGATCCGGGCAGACGGAACGAGCAGTACTTC	CASSLDPGRRNEQYF
NA	NA	TRBV30	TRBJ2-3	TGTGCCCTACACAGCGCCGGCACAGATACGCAGTATTTT	CALHSAGTDTQYF
medium-sized	NA	TRBV5-1	TRBJ2-3	TGCGCCAGCAGTCGCGCTAGCGATGATACGCAGTATTTT	CASSRASDDTQYF
NA	NA	TRBV30	TRBJ2-2	TGTGCCTGGAAGGCGATACGAGTGGGGGACACCGGGGAGCTGTTTTTT	CAWKAIRVGDTGELFF
few	NA	TRBV29-1	TRBJ1-1	TGCAGCGTTGATCGGTCAGACACTGAAGCTTTCTTT	CSVDRSDTEAFF
NA	NA	TRBV20-1	TRBJ2-3	TGCAGTGCCACCACTAGCATAAACACAGATACGCAGTATTTT	CSATTSINTDTQYF
NA	TRBD1	TRBV29-1	TRBJ1-1	TGCAGCGTTGAATATGGACAGGGGTATACTGAAGCTTTCTTT	CSVEYGQGYTEAFF
many	TRBD1	TRBV28	TRBJ1-3	TGTGCCAGCGGACAGGGGGCATTTGGAAACACCATATATTTT	CASGQGAFGNTIYF
NA	TRBD2	TRBV6-1	TRBJ2-3	TGTGCCAGCAACTTGCGGCCTAGCGGGAGTGCAGATACGCAGTATTTT	CASNLRPSGSADTQYF
many	TRBD2	TRBV10-3	TRBJ2-1	TGTGCCATCAGAACCACAACGGGACTAGCGAGCTACAATGAGCAGTTCTTC	CAIRTTTGLASYNEQFF
few	NA	TRBV29-1	TRBJ2-3	TGCAGCGTGGGGAAGGGGGGAGGGACAGATACGCAGTATTTT	CSVGKGGGTDTQYF
NA	NA	TRBV2	TRBJ2-3	TGTGCCAGCGACTCGGGACAAAGCACAGATACGCAGTATTTT	CASDSGQSTDTQYF
NA	NA	TRBV25-1	TRBJ2-7	TGTGCCAGCAGTGATATAGGCAGGGGCGAAACCTCCTACGAGCAGTACTTC	CASSDIGRGETSYEQYF
NA	NA	TRBV29-1	TRBJ2-5	TGCAGCGTTGAAGGCGAGCCAGACAGGCCCTACCAAGAGACCCAGTACTTC	CSVEGEPDRPYQETQYF
NA	TRBD2	TRBV10-3	TRBJ2-2	TGTGCCGCTGGGACTAGCGGGAACACCGGGGAGCTGTTTTTT	CAAGTSGNTGELFF
NA	TRBD2	TRBV29-1	TRBJ2-5	TGCAGCGTCACCCCCCACGGGGGGGGAGTAGAGACCCAGTACTTC	CSVTPHGGGVETQYF
few	NA	TRBV20-1	TRBJ2-7	TGCAGTGCTAGTGTACTAACTTACGAGCAGTACTTC	CSASVLTYEQYF
NA	TRBD1	TRBV9	TRBJ2-1	TGTGCCAGCAGCGAAACAGGGGGCTTGGAGCAGTTCTTC	CASSETGGLEQFF
many	NA	TRBV28	TRBJ2-7	TGTGCCAGCAGGCAAGCCTACGAGCAGTACTTC	CASRQAYEQYF
NA	NA	TRBV6-2/TRBV6-3	TRBJ2-2	TGTGCCAGCAGTTACTCTCGGGCAAAGGCAGAGAACACCGGGGAGCTGTTTTTT	CASSYSRAKAENTGELFF
few	NA	TRBV7-9	TRBJ2-7	TGTGCCAGCAGCCCCAGGGAGTTCTACGAGCAGTACTTC	CASSPREFYEQYF
few	NA	TRBV29-1	TRBJ2-2	TGCAGCGTTGAAGACACTCGCTACACCGGGGAGCTGTTTTTT	CSVEDTRYTGELFF
once	TRBD2	TRBV5-4	TRBJ2-5	TGTGCCAGCAGTTACGGGACTAGCGGGATTGAAGAGACCCAGTACTTC	CASSYGTSGIEETQYF
many	TRBD1	TRBV2	TRBJ1-1	TGTGCCAGCAGTCGAATCCAGGGGGCCAGGGGCCCTGAAGCTTTCTTT	CASSRIQGARGPEAFF
NA	TRBD2	TRBV2	TRBJ2-3	TGTGCCAGCAGTGAAACTCCACTGCGCCTGAGTAGCGGGGATACGCAGTATTTT	CASSETPLRLSSGDTQYF
many	NA	TRBV12-3/TRBV12-4	TRBJ1-5	TGTGCCAGCAGTTTAATTGAGGGCAATCAGCCCCAGCATTTT	CASSLIEGNQPQHF
few	TRBD2	TRBV7-8	TRBJ2-1	TGTGCCAGCAGCTTAGCGACTAGCGGGGGTGCCGATGAGCAGTTCTTC	CASSLATSGGADEQFF
NA	TRBD2	TRBV20-1	TRBJ2-3	TGCAGTGCCCCGCGGGAGGGCCCTCGGGATACGCAGTATTTT	CSAPREGPRDTQYF
NA	TRBD1	TRBV3-1	TRBJ2-7	TGTGCCAGCAGCCGCAGGGGGCTCTACGAGCAGTACTTC	CASSRRGLYEQYF
NA	NA	TRBV27	TRBJ1-6	TGTGCCAGCAGTCCGCGCGGCCACAGTTCACCCCTCCACTTT	CASSPRGHSSPLHF
few	TRBD2	TRBV9	TRBJ2-1	TGTGCCAGCAGCACCCGGACGGGACTAGCTTACAATGAGCAGTTCTTC	CASSTRTGLAYNEQFF
NA	NA	TRBV7-2	TRBJ2-2	TGTGCCAGCAGGCCTCAGGGAGCCTTGAACACCGGGGAGCTGTTTTTT	CASRPQGALNTGELFF
many	NA	TRBV5-1	TRBJ1-1	TGCGCCAGCAGCTCGGACGGGTTGAACACTGAAGCTTTCTTT	CASSSDGLNTEAFF
few	NA	TRBV6-1	TRBJ2-5	TGTGCCAGCATGCCCACAACAGGGATACAAGAGACCCAGTACTTC	CASMPTTGIQETQYF
few	TRBD1	TRBV29-1	TRBJ2-5	TGCAGCGGGGCGAGGGACAGGGGAGAGACCCAGTACTTC	CSGARDRGETQYF
few	NA	TRBV24-1	TRBJ2-3	TGTGCCACCGGTCCTAGCACAGATACGCAGTATTTT	CATGPSTDTQYF
few	NA	TRBV7-9	TRBJ1-3	TGTGCCAGCAGTTTCAATAGGGGGACTGGAAACACCATATATTTT	CASSFNRGTGNTIYF
NA	TRBD1	TRBV3-1	TRBJ1-1	TGTGCCAGCAGCCTAAGACAGGGGGCGCGCCCTGAAGCTTTCTTT	CASSLRQGARPEAFF
NA	TRBD2	TRBV3-1	TRBJ2-1	TGTGCCAGCAGCCCTGGTTGGACTAGCGGGAGGAGATACAATGAGCAGTTCTTC	CASSPGWTSGRRYNEQFF
NA	NA	TRBV27	TRBJ2-3	TGTGCCAGCAGTCCCCGAGGTAGCGGCCTATCGTTGAGTAGCACAGATACGCAGTATTTT	CASSPRGSGLSLSSTDTQYF
few	NA	TRBV7-2	TRBJ2-1	TGTGCCAGCAGCTTAGACTGGTACAGGACCCACAATGAGCAGTTCTTC	CASSLDWYRTHNEQFF